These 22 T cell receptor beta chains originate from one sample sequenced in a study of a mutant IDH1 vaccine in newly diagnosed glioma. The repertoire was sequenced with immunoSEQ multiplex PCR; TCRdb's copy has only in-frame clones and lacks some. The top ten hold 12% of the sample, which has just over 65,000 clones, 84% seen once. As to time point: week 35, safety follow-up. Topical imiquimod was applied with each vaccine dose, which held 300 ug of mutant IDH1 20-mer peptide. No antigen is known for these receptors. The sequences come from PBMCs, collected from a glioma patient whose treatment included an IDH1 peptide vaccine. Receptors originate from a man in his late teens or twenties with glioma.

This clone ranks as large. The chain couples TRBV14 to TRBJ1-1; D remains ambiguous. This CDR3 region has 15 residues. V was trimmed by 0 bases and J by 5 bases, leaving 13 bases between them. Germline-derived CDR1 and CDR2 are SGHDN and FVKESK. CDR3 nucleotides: TGTGCCAGCAGCCAAGATGAGTGGCCGGGAACTGAAGCTTTCTTT. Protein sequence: CASSQDEWPGTEAFF.

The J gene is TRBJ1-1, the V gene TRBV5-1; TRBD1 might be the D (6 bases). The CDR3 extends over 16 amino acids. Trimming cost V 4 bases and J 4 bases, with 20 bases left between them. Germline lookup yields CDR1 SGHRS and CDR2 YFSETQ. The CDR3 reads CASSQVGGPASTEAFF. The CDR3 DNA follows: TGCGCCAGCAGCCAGGTCGGGGGGCCGGCGAGCACTGAAGCTTTCTTT.

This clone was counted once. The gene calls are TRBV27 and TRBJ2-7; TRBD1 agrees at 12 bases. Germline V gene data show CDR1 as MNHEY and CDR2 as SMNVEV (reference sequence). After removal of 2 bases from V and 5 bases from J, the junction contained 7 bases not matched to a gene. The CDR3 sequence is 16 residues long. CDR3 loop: CASSLIGTGGLDEQYF. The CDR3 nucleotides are TGTGCCAGCAGTTTAATTGGGACAGGGGGCCTCGACGAGCAGTACTTC.

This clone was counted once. The CDR3 is CASSLGGTGGLYEQYF. The CDR3 bases are TGTGCCAGCAGCTTAGGGGGGACAGGCGGGCTTTACGAGCAGTACTTC. The rearrangement joins TRBV7-2 to TRBJ2-7, with 8 bases identical to TRBD1. CDR3 length equals 16 residues. V trimming: 1 base; J trimming: 4 bases; junction bases outside the gene matches: 9. Germline-derived CDR1 and CDR2 are SGHTA and FQGNSA. The full variable domain, its missing parts supplied by reference TRBV7-2 and TRBJ2-7, is GAGVSQSPSNKVTEKGKDVELRCDPISGHTALYWYRQSLGQGLEFLIYFQGNSAPDKSGLPSDRFSAERTGGSVSTLTIQRTQQEDSAVYLCASSLGGTGGLYEQYFGPGTRLTVT.

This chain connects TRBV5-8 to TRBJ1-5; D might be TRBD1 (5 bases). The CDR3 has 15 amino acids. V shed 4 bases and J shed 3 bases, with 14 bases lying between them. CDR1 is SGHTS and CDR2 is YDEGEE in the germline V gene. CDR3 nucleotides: TGTGCCAGCAGCAGTACTTCAGGGAACAATCAGCCCCAGCATTTT. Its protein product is CASSSTSGNNQPQHF. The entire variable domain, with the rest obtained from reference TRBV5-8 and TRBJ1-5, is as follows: EAGVTQSPTHLIKTRGQQATLRCSPISGHTSVYWYQQALGLGLQFLLWYDEGEERNRGNFPPRFSGRQFPNYSSELNVNALELEDSALYLCASSSTSGNNQPQHFGDGTRLSIL.

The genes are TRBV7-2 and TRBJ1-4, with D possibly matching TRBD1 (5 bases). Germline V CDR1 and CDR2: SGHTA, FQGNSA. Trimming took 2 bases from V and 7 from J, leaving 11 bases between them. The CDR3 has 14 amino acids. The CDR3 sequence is CASSLRGRAEKLFF. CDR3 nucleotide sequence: TGTGCCAGCAGCTTACGGGGCAGGGCTGAAAAACTGTTTTTT.

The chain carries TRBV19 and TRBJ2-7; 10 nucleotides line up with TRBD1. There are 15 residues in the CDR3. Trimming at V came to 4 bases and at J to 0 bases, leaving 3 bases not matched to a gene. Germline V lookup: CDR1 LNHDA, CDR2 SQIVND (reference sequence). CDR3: CASSTRTGGSYEQYF. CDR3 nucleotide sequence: TGTGCCAGTAGTACACGGACAGGGGGCTCCTACGAGCAGTACTTC. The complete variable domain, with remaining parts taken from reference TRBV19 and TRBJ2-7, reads DGGITQSPKYLFRKEGQNVTLSCEQNLNHDAMYWYRQDPGQGLRLIYYSQIVNDFQKGDIAEGYSVSREKKESFPLTVTSAQKNPTAFYLCASSTRTGGSYEQYFGPGTRLTVT.

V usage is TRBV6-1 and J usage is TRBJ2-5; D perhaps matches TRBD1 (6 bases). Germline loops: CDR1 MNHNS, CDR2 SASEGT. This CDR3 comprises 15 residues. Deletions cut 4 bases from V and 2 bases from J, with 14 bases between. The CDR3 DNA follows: TGTGCCAGCAGTGGAAACCGGGGACATCAAGAGACCCAGTACTTC. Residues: CASSGNRGHQETQYF.

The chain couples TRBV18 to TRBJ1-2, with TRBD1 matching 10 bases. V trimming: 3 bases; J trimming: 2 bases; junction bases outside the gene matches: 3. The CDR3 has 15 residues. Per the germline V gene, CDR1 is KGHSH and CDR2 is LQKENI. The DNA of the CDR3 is TGTGCCAGCTCACCGACAGGGGGCGAGAACTATGGCTACACCTTC. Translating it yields CASSPTGGENYGYTF.

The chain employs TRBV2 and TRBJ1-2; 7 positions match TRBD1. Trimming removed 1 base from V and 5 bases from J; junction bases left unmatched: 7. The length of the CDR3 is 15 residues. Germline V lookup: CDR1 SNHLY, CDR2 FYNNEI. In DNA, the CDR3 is TGTGCCAGCAGTGAAGTTGATGGGACAGTGTATGGCTACACCTTC. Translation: CASSEVDGTVYGYTF. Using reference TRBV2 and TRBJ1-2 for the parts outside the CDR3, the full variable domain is EPEVTQTPSHQVTQMGQEVILRCVPISNHLYFYWYRQILGQKVEFLVSFYNNEISEKSEIFDDQFSVERPDGSNFTLKIRSTKLEDSAMYFCASSEVDGTVYGYTFGSGTRLTVV.

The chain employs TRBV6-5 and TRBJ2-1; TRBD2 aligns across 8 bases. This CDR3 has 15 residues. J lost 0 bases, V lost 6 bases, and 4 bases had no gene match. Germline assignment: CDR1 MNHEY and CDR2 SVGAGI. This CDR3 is CASSPGTSSYNEQFF. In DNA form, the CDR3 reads TGTGCCAGCAGCCCAGGGACTAGCTCCTACAATGAGCAGTTCTTC.

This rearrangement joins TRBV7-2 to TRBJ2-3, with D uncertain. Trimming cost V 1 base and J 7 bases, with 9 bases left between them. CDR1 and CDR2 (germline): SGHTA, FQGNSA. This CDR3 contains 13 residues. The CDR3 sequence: CASSLGGENTQYF. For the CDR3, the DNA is TGTGCCAGCAGCTTAGGCGGTGAAAATACGCAGTATTTT.

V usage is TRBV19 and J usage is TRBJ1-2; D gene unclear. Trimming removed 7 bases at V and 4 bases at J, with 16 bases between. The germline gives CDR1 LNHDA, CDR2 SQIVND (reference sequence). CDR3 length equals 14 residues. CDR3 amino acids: CASTPVAGSYGYTF. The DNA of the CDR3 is TGTGCCAGTACTCCCGTAGCGGGGAGCTATGGCTACACCTTC.

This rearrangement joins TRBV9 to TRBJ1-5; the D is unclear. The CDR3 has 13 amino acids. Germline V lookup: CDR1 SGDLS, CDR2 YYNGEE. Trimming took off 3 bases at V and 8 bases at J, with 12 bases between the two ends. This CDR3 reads CASSEPSVEPQHF. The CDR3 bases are TGTGCCAGCAGCGAACCCTCCGTGGAGCCCCAGCATTTT. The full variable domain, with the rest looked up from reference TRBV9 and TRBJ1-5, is DSGVTQTPKHLITATGQRVTLRCSPRSGDLSVYWYQQSLDQGLQFLIQYYNGEERAKGNILERFSAQQFPDLHSELNLSSLELGDSALYFCASSEPSVEPQHFGDGTRLSIL.

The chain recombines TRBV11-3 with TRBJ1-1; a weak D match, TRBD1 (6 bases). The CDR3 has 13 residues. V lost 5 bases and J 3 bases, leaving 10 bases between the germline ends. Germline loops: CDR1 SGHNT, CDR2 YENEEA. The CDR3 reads CASSRGRDTEAFF. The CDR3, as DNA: TGTGCCAGCAGCCGGGGGCGCGACACTGAAGCTTTCTTT. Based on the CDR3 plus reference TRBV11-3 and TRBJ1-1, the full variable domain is EAGVVQSPRYKIIEKKQPVAFWCNPISGHNTLYWYLQNLGQGPELLIRYENEEAVDDSQLPKDRFSAERLKGVDSTLKIQPAELGDSAVYLCASSRGRDTEAFFGQGTRLTVV.

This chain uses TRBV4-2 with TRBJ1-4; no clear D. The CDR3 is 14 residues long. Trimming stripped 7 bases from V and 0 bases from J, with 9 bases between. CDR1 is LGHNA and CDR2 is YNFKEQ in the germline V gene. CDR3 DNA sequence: TGTGCCAGCACCCCATCAGCAACTAATGAAAAACTGTTTTTT. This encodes CASTPSATNEKLFF.

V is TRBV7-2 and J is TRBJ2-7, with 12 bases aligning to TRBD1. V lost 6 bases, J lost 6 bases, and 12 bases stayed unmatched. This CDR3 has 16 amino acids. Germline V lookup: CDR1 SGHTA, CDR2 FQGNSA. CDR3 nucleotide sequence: TGTGCCAGCAGTTGGGCGTCCGGGACAGGGGGCCTCGAGCAGTACTTC. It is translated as CASSWASGTGGLEQYF.

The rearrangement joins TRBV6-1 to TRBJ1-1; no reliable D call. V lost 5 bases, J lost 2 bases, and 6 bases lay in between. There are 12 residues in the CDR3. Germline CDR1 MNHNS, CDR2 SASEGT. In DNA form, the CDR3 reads TGTGCCAGCAGTAGGACTAACACTGAAGCTTTCTTT. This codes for CASSRTNTEAFF.

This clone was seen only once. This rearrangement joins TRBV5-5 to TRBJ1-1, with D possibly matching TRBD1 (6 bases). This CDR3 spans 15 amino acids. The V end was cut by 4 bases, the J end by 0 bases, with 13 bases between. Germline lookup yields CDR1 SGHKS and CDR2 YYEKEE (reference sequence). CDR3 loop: CASSNRAAMNTEAFF. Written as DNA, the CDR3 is TGTGCCAGCAGCAACAGGGCTGCTATGAACACTGAAGCTTTCTTT.

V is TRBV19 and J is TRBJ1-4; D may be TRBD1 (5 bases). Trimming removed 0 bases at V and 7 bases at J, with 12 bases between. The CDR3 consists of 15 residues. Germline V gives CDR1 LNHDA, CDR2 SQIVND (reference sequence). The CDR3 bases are TGTGCCAGTAGTATAGACGACAGATTCACTGAAAAACTGTTTTTT. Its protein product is CASSIDDRFTEKLFF.

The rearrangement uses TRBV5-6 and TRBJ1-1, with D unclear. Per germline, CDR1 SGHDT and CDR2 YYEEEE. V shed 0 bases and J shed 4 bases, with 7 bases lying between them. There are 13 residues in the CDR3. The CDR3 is CASSLAGPTEAFF. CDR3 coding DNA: TGTGCCAGCAGCTTGGCAGGACCCACTGAAGCTTTCTTT.

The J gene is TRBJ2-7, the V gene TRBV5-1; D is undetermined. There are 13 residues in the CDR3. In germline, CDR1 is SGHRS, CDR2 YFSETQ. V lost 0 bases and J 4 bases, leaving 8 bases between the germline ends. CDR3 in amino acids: CASSLGFLYEQYF. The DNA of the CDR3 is TGCGCCAGCAGCTTGGGATTTCTTTACGAGCAGTACTTC.